This T cell receptor (beta chain) is from a study of T cells in Graves' hyperthyroidism and ophthalmopathy. Overall study context: Peripheral blood specimens were obtained at initial diagnosis, prior to any treatment. Regarding the study as a whole: Most clonotypes expanded in thyroid above 0.001 were likewise present in blood. The model identified upcoming ophthalmopathy a median 6.5 months ahead of onset.

Amplified regions were TCR beta CDR3 sequences from RNA transcripts. HTBI primers were used for first-round RT-PCR of the TCR CDR3. TCRdb re-derived calls from the multiplex PCR reads in MiXCR, one entry per CDR3 protein. The sample includes some 250,000 distinct CDR3 sequences, around 15% of them seen just once. V lost 7 bases, J lost 7 bases, and 14 bases lay in between. CDR3 length: 12 residues. The V gene's germline CDR1 is SNHLY and CDR2 FYNNEI. It was uncontrolled infection, other autoimmune disease, pregnancy or lactation that excluded patients. This clonotype was picked up many times. The target antigen is unknown.

The rearrangement joins TRBV2 to TRBJ2-7; D is perhaps TRBD1 or TRBD2 (5 bases each). The receptor was isolated from a woman aged 45-60 years with Graves' hyperthyroidism that later progressed to Graves' ophthalmopathy. Source material: blood. In DNA, the CDR3 is TGTGCCAGCACCGAGAGGGGTCAGGAGCAGTACTTC. This gives the protein CASTERGQEQYF.